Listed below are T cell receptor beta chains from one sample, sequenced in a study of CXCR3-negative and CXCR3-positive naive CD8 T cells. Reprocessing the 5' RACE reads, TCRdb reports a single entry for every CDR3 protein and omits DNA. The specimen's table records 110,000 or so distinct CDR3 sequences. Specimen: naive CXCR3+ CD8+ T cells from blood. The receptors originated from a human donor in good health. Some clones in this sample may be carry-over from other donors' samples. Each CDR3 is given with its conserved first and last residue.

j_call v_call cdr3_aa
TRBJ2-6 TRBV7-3 CASSLVSVSSGANVLTF
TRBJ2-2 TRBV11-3 CASSPGGGLNTGELFF
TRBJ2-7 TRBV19 CATSGGVSYEQYF
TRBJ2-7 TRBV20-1 CSARDPRLAGISYEQYF
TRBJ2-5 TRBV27 CASGSPSGVYQETQYF
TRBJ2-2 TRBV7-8 CASSPTDIPLATNTGELFF
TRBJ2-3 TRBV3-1 CASSQVTSGGPSTDTQYF
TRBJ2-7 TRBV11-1 CASSLDGTSGSEQYF
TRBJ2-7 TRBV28 CASRSAVYEQYF
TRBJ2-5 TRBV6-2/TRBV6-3 CASSYSMDGEQETQYF
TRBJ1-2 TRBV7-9 CASSFIDIGDAGPDYGYTF
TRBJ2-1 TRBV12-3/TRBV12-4 CASKRTSGDNEQFF
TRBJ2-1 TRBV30 CAWIRGSYNEQFF
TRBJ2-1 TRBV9 CASSAAGGGYNEQFF
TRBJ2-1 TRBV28 CASSSRQGVSSYNEQFF
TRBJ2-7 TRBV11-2 CAGSSASGTGDSYEQYF
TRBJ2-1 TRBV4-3 CASSQITSGGNEQFF